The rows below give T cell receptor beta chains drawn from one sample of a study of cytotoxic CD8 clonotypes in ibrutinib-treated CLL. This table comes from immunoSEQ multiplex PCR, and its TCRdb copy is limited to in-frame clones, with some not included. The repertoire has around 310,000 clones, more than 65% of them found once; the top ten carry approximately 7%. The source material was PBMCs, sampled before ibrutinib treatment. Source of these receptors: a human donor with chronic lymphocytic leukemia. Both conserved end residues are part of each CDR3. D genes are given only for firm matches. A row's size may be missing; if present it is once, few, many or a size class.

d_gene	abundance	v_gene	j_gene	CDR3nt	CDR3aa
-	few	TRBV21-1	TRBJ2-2	TGTGCCAGCAGCACACTAGCGGGAGTATCGGGGGAGCTGTTTTTT	CASSTLAGVSGELFF
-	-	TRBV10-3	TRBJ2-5	TGTGCCATCAGTGTAGGGGGGTCAGAGACCCAGTACTTC	CAISVGGSETQYF
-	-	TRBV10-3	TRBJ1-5	TGTGCCATCAGTGTAGGGGAGTATCAGCCCCAGCATTTT	CAISVGEYQPQHF
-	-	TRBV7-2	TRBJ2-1	TGTGCCAGCAGCTTAGTTGTCGTGAGGGACTCCTCCTACAATGAGCAGTTCTTC	CASSLVVVRDSSYNEQFF
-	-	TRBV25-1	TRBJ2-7	TGTGCCAGCAGTGAATACAAGAGCGGCTACGAGCAGTACTTC	CASSEYKSGYEQYF
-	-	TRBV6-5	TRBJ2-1	TGTGCCAGCAGTTACTCTAGGGTGAACAATGAGCAGTTCTTC	CASSYSRVNNEQFF
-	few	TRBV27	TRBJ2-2	TGTGCCAGCAGTTTAGGACCGGCTTGGAACACCGGGGAGCTGTTTTTT	CASSLGPAWNTGELFF
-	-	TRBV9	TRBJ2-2	TGTGCCAGCAGCGTGAACCGGGGGAGCACCGGGGAGCTGTTTTTT	CASSVNRGSTGELFF
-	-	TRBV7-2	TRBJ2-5	TGTGCCAGCAGACCAGCCGGCCAAGAGACCCAGTACTTC	CASRPAGQETQYF
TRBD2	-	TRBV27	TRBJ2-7	TGTGCCAGCATGCCGGGGGGGAGCGTCCACGAGCAGTACTTC	CASMPGGSVHEQYF
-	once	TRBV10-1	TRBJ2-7	TGCGCCAGCAGTGAACAACCTCAGTCCTACGAGCAGTACTTC	CASSEQPQSYEQYF
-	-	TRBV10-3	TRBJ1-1	TGTGCCATCAGTGAATCGGGTCTTGGGCTAACAGCTTTCTTT	CAISESGLGLTAFF
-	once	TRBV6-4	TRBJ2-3	TGTGCCAGCAGTCCCCGAGATACGCAGTATTTT	CASSPRDTQYF
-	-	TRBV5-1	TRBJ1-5	TGCGCCAGCAGCTTGGATGCGTATAGCAATCAGCCCCAGCATTTT	CASSLDAYSNQPQHF
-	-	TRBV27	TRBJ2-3	TGTGCCAGCCGAACCGCTCTTGGTACGCAGTATTTT	CASRTALGTQYF
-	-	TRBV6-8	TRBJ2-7	TGTGCCAGCAGTCCGATGGACAGGGCGGCTGGCGGGAGAGTCTCCTACGAGCAGTACTTC	CASSPMDRAAGGRVSYEQYF
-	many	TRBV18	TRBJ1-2	TGTGCCAGCTCACCCCCTACAGAGAGCTATGGCTACACCTTC	CASSPPTESYGYTF
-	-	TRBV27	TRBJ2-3	TGTGCCAGCAGTTTACTTTCAAGGAAGATAACAGATACGCAGTATTTT	CASSLLSRKITDTQYF
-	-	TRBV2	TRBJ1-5	TGTGCCAGCGTCGGCCTGTCAGGGAATAGCAATCAGCCCCAGCATTTT	CASVGLSGNSNQPQHF
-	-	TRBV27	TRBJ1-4	TGTGCCAGCAGTTTAGGTGTTGGCAATGAAAAACTGTTTTTT	CASSLGVGNEKLFF
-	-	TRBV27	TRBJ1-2	TGTGCCAGCAGTCCCGGACAAAGTTTATTTTATGGCTACACCTTC	CASSPGQSLFYGYTF
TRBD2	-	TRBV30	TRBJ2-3	TGTGCCTGGAGTGGACTAGCGGGGAGCACAGATACGCAGTATTTT	CAWSGLAGSTDTQYF
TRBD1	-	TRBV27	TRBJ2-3	TGTGCCAGCAGGTCGGGACAGGGTTTGGTATCAGATACGCAGTATTTT	CASRSGQGLVSDTQYF
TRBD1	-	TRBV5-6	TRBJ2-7	TGTGCCAGCAGCGGGGACAGGGTTAAACTTGACGAGCAGTACTTC	CASSGDRVKLDEQYF
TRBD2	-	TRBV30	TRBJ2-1	TGTGCCTGGAGTGTACTCACTAGCGGGAGGAACTCCTACAATGAGCAGTTCTTC	CAWSVLTSGRNSYNEQFF
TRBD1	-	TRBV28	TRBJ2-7	TGTGCCAGCAGTCCTTGGGACAGCCACGAGCAGTACTTC	CASSPWDSHEQYF
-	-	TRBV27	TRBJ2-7	TGTGCCAGCAGTCCCCCCCCTAGGGTAGAGAACTACGAGCAGTACTTC	CASSPPPRVENYEQYF
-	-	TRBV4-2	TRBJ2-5	TGTGCCAGCAGCCAAGCGGCCTGGGAGACCCAGTACTTC	CASSQAAWETQYF
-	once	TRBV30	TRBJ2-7	TGTGCCTGGAGTGTAAAGGGGTTAGACTACGAGCAGTACTTC	CAWSVKGLDYEQYF
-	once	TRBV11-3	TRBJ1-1	TGTGCCAGCAGCCCTACAGGGTTTGGCACTGAAGCTTTCTTT	CASSPTGFGTEAFF
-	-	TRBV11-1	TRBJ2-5	TGTGCCAGCAGCTTTAGACTGGAAGAGACCCAGTACTTC	CASSFRLEETQYF
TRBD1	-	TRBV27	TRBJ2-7	TGTGCCAGCAGTCCCCGGGACAGGGTATTCAGGGCATCATTCGCGGAGCAGTACTTC	CASSPRDRVFRASFAEQYF
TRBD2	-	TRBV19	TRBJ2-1	TGTGCCAGTGGGGGACTAGCAAATTACAATGAGCAGTTCTTC	CASGGLANYNEQFF
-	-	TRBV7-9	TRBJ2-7	TGTGCCAGCAGCTTAGTACCAGGGGAGTCCTACGAGCAGTACTTC	CASSLVPGESYEQYF
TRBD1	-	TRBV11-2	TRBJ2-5	TGTGCCAGCAGCCCAGGGACAGCCACTAGGATGTGGGAGACCCAGTACTTC	CASSPGTATRMWETQYF
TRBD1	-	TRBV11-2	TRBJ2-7	TGTGCCAGCAGCTTAGAGCGGGGCCCGGGACAGGGGGCGAAGTACGAGCAGTACTTC	CASSLERGPGQGAKYEQYF
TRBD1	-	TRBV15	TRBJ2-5	TGTGCCACCAGTCAGACAGGGGAGGAGACCCAGTACTTC	CATSQTGEETQYF
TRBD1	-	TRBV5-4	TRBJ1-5	TGTGCCAGCAGCCCCGGACAGGATCAGCCCCAGCATTTT	CASSPGQDQPQHF
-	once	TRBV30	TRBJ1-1	TGTGCCTGGAGTGTGGGACTCGGCACTGAAGCTTTCTTT	CAWSVGLGTEAFF
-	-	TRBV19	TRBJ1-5	TGTGCCAGTAGTAGGCCCAGGAAGACAGCCACTTATAGCAATCAGCCCCAGCATTTT	CASSRPRKTATYSNQPQHF
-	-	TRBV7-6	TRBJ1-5	TGTGCCAGCAGCTTTGGAGTTGGACAGCCCCAGCATTTT	CASSFGVGQPQHF
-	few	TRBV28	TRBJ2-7	TGTGCCAGCACCGGGGCCTACGAGCAGTACTTC	CASTGAYEQYF
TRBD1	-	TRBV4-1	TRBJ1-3	TGCGCCAGCAGCCAAGTTAAAGGGACAGGCTCTGGAAACACCATATATTTT	CASSQVKGTGSGNTIYF
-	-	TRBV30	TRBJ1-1	TGTGCCTGGAATACACAGGGTGACACTGAAGCTTTCTTT	CAWNTQGDTEAFF
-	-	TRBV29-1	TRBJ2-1	TGCAGCGTTGAAGAGACTCCTTACAATGAGCAGTTCTTC	CSVEETPYNEQFF
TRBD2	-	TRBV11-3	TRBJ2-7	TGTGCCAGCAGCTTGAATAGCGGGACCGGCTACGAGCAGTACTTC	CASSLNSGTGYEQYF
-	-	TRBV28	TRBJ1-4	TGTGCCAGCAGTTTAGGCCGGGGACAAACTTTGGAAAAACTGTTTTTT	CASSLGRGQTLEKLFF
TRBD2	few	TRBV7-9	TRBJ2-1	TGTGCCAGCGGGCGCGGGGGGAATGAGCAGTTCTTC	CASGRGGNEQFF
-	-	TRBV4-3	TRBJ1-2	TGCGCCAGCAGCCAAAGGAGAGGGTCCGATGGCTACACCTTC	CASSQRRGSDGYTF
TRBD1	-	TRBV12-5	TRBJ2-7	TGTGCTAGTGGTTTGGAACCGACAGGGGTTCTCGACGAGCAGTACTTC	CASGLEPTGVLDEQYF
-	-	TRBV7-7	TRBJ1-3	TGTGCCAGCAGCTCCGGTAGTCAGCCTGGAAACACCATATATTTT	CASSSGSQPGNTIYF